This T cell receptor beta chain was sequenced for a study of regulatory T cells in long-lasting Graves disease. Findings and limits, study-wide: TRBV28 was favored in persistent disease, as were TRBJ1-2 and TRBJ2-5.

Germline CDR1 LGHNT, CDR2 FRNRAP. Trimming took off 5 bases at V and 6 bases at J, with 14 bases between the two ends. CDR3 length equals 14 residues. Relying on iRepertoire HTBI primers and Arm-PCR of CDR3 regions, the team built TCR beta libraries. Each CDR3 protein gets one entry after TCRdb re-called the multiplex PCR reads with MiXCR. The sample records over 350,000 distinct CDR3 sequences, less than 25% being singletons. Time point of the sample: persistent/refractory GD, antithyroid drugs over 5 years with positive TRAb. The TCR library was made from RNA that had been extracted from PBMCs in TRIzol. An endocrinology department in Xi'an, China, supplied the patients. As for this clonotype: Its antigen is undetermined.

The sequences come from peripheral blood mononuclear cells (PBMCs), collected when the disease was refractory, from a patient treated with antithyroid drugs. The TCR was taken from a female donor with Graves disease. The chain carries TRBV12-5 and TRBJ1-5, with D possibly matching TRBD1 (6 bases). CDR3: CASGKPTGSQPQHF. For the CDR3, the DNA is TGTGCTAGTGGTAAGCCAACAGGGAGTCAGCCCCAGCATTTT.